The clone carrying this T cell receptor (beta chain) was counted many times. Arm-PCR with iRepertoire HTBI primers amplified the CDR3 regions for these TCR beta libraries. The authors' processing: Spanning all samples, the identified segments comprised 60 to 70 TRBV and around 13 TRBJ. TCRdb reprocessed the multiplex PCR reads via MiXCR and lists one record per CDR3 protein. The V and J calls, along with clone size, are taken from TCRdb and not from the paper's own processing. This sample yields 350,000 to 550,000 distinct CDR3 sequences, of which approximately 16% are seen a single time; about 25% belongs to the top ten. The record originates from a study of regulatory T cells in long-lasting Graves disease. The CDR3 is 13 residues long. Trimming removed 6 bases from V and 4 bases from J; junction bases left unmatched: 5. The germline CDR1 and CDR2 sequences are DFQATT and SNEGSKA (reference sequence).

Indicated time point: newly diagnosed GD, antithyroid drugs for less than 3 months. From RNA extracted from PBMCs, the TCR library was made. The sample also formed part of further work on T cells in Graves' hyperthyroidism and ophthalmopathy. This second study says: No ophthalmopathy progression within 18 months constituted stable Graves' hyperthyroidism. Most thyroid-expanded clonotypes above 0.001 were also found in blood.

The sample in question was peripheral blood mononuclear cells (PBMCs), obtained at new diagnosis, from a patient treated with antithyroid drugs. The receptor was derived from a young woman with Graves disease. This chain joins TRBV20-1 and TRBJ2-1; 8 nucleotides align to TRBD2. The CDR3 protein is CSAKTSEYNEQFF. The DNA for the CDR3 is TGCAGTGCAAAGACTAGCGAGTACAATGAGCAGTTCTTC.